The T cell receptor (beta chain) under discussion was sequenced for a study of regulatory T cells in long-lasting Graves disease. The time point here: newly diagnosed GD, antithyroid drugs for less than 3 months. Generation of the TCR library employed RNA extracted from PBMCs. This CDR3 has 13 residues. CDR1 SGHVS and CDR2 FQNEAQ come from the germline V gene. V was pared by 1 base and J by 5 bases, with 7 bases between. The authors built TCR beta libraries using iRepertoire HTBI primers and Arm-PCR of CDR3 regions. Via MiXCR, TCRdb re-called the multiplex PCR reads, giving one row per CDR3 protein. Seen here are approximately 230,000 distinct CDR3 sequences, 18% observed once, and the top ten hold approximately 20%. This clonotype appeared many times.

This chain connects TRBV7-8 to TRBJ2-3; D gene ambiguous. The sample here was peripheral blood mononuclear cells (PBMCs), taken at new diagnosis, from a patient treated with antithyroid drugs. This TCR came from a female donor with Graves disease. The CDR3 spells CASSLDLVDTQYF. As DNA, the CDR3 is TGTGCCAGCAGCTTAGACCTGGTAGATACGCAGTATTTT.